These 24 T cell receptor beta chains originate from one sample sequenced in a study of blood T cell repertoires in COVID-19. Data came from immunoSEQ multiplex PCR; TCRdb stores just in-frame clones and leaves some out. The sample has fewer than 65,000 clones, about 89% seen once. The specimen sequenced was peripheral blood. All receptors come from a man in his 60s with acute or convalescent COVID-19.

Here the CDR3 reads CASSLEGPGQGRTGELFF. The CDR3 region has the DNA TGCGCCAGCAGCTTGGAGGGGCCGGGACAGGGACGGACCGGGGAGCTGTTTTTT. The chain uses TRBV5-1 and TRBJ2-2, with 9 nucleotides matching TRBD1. The CDR3 spans 18 residues. V gave up 0 bases and J gave up 5 bases; unmatched junction bases: 11. The germline V gene has CDR1 SGHRS and CDR2 YFSETQ.

The rearrangement uses TRBV19 and TRBJ1-3; D not certain. V lost 3 bases and J lost 2, with 11 bases in between. This CDR3 is built from 15 residues. The germline V gene encodes CDR1 LNHDA and CDR2 SQIVND (reference sequence). CDR3 region: CASSITRAAGNTIYF. The CDR3 DNA reads as TGTGCCAGTAGTATTACGAGGGCAGCTGGAAACACCATATATTTT. Complete variable domain (other parts from reference TRBV19 and TRBJ1-3): DGGITQSPKYLFRKEGQNVTLSCEQNLNHDAMYWYRQDPGQGLRLIYYSQIVNDFQKGDIAEGYSVSREKKESFPLTVTSAQKNPTAFYLCASSITRAAGNTIYFGEGSWLTVV.

The J gene is TRBJ1-3, the V gene TRBV12-3 or TRBV12-4; unclear D gene. The V end lost 6 bases, the J end lost 9 bases, and 15 bases lay between the germline ends. The CDR3 has 13 amino acids. Written as DNA, the CDR3 is TGTGCCAGCAGAGACTTTGCAAGTGCCACCATATATTTT. Protein: CASRDFASATIYF.

The J gene is TRBJ1-1, the V gene TRBV3-1 (or the pseudogene TRBV3-2); D not certain. Trimming cost V 4 bases and J 11 bases, with 11 bases left between them. Germline V gives CDR1 LGHDT, CDR2 YNNKEL (reference sequence). The CDR3 has 11 residues. The CDR3 DNA reads TGTGCCAGCAGCCGAGATCGGGTGGCTTTCTTT. As protein: CASSRDRVAFF.

The chain recombines TRBV13 with TRBJ2-2; D is perhaps TRBD1 (6 bases). Germline CDR1 and CDR2: PRHDT and FYEKMQ (reference sequence). This CDR3 has 15 amino acids. Between the trimmed V and J ends, which lost 5 bases and 6 bases, there was a span of 16 bases. In DNA form, the CDR3 reads TGTGCCAGCAGCAGCGACACAGGGAAACCCGGGGAGCTGTTTTTT. Translated: CASSSDTGKPGELFF.

The rearrangement links TRBV19 to TRBJ1-2; D not resolved. CDR3 length: 13 amino acids. Trimming removed 0 bases at V and 7 bases at J, with 9 bases between. Germline loops: CDR1 LNHDA, CDR2 SQIVND (reference sequence). This CDR3 is CASSIDLTGGYTF. CDR3 nucleotides: TGTGCCAGTAGTATAGATCTAACGGGTGGCTACACCTTC.

The chain links TRBV4-1 to TRBJ2-7, with 9 bases matching TRBD2. From germline, CDR1 is MGHRA and CDR2 YSYEKL. V lost 3 bases to trimming and J lost 5 bases; unmatched junction nucleotides: 11. This CDR3 contains 16 residues. DNA for the CDR3: TGCGCCAGCAGCCATACCGGGGGTAGCGGGGGAAACGAGCAGTACTTC. This gives the protein CASSHTGGSGGNEQYF.

The gene calls are TRBV30 and TRBJ2-4; D possibly corresponds to TRBD2 (6 bases). Trimming removed 0 bases from V and 1 base from J, with 7 bases in between. Germline V gene lookup returns CDR1 GTSNPN and CDR2 SVGIG (reference sequence). The CDR3 covers 14 residues. CDR3 in DNA: TGTGCCTGGAGTGTACGGGAGGCCAAAAACATTCAGTACTTC. Protein: CAWSVREAKNIQYF.

The V call is TRBV9, the J call TRBJ2-3; a possible D gene is TRBD1 (6 bases). Trimming pared 0 bases from V and 3 bases from J, leaving 11 bases between. The germline gives CDR1 SGDLS, CDR2 YYNGEE. CDR3 size: 15 residues. In DNA form, the CDR3 reads TGTGCCAGCAGCGTAGGGAAGGGGGTAACAGATACGCAGTATTTT. Protein sequence: CASSVGKGVTDTQYF.

The rearrangement joins TRBV18 to TRBJ2-5, with 7 bases lining up with TRBD1. Germline V CDR1 and CDR2: KGHSH, LQKENI. After removal of 0 bases from V and 4 bases from J, the junction contained 2 bases not matched to a gene. There are 14 residues in the CDR3. CDR3 sequence reads: CASSPPQGVETQYF. DNA for the CDR3: TGTGCCAGCTCACCACCCCAGGGGGTAGAGACCCAGTACTTC.

The rearrangement uses TRBV27 and TRBJ2-2, with TRBD2 identical over 8 bases. The germline CDR1 and CDR2 sequences are MNHEY and SMNVEV (reference sequence). CDR3 length: 14 residues. V shed 2 bases and J 4 bases; nucleotides not matched to a gene: 0. The CDR3, as DNA: TGTGCCAGCAGTTTAGCGGGGGGCACCGGGGAGCTGTTTTTT. Translation gives CASSLAGGTGELFF.

This chain connects TRBV19 to TRBJ2-7, with 7 bases lining up with TRBD1. The trim removed 7 bases at V and 0 bases at J, leaving 9 bases unmatched. This CDR3 is 15 amino acids long. Looked up from germline, CDR1 is LNHDA and CDR2 is SQIVND (reference sequence). Here the CDR3 DNA reads TGTGCCAGTACCGAGGGACAGAGGAGCTCCTACGAGCAGTACTTC. Translating it yields CASTEGQRSSYEQYF.

The chain couples TRBV19 to TRBJ2-5; 8 nucleotides line up with TRBD1. Trimming took 4 bases from V and 3 from J; bases not matched to a gene: 4. The CDR3 length is 14 residues. Germline V CDR1 and CDR2: LNHDA, SQIVND (reference sequence). CDR3 nucleotides: TGTGCCAGTAGTAAATACAGGGGGGAAGAGACCCAGTACTTC. Residues: CASSKYRGEETQYF. Full variable domain (rest looked up from reference TRBV19 and TRBJ2-5): DGGITQSPKYLFRKEGQNVTLSCEQNLNHDAMYWYRQDPGQGLRLIYYSQIVNDFQKGDIAEGYSVSREKKESFPLTVTSAQKNPTAFYLCASSKYRGEETQYFGPGTRLLVL.

This chain uses TRBV24-1 with TRBJ2-3; D possibly corresponds to TRBD1 (6 bases). Germline CDR1 and CDR2: KGHDR and SFDVKD. CDR3 size: 16 residues. Trimming shortened V by 4 bases and J by 2 bases, and 15 bases separated the two germline ends. The CDR3 DNA reads TGTGCCACCAGTGACTCGGACAGCTACGACACAGATACGCAGTATTTT. Protein product: CATSDSDSYDTDTQYF.

The rearrangement links TRBV7-2 to TRBJ2-7; the match to TRBD1 covers 10 bases. The CDR3 is made up of 13 amino acids. V lost 3 bases to trimming and J lost 6 bases; unmatched junction nucleotides: 2. CDR1 and CDR2 (germline): SGHTA, FQGNSA. As DNA, the CDR3 is TGTGCCAGCAGCTTGGGACAGGGGCTCGAGCAGTACTTC. This sequence encodes CASSLGQGLEQYF.

This clone has just a few counts. The CDR3 DNA reads as TGCGCCAGCAGCTTGATGGGAGGGACAGGGGACTCGATAGCCAAAAACATTCAGTACTTC. Protein: CASSLMGGTGDSIAKNIQYF. This chain connects TRBV5-1 to TRBJ2-4, with 10 bases matching TRBD1. In germline, CDR1 is SGHRS, CDR2 YFSETQ. The CDR3 runs to 20 residues. The J segment lost 0 bases and the V segment lost 1 base, leaving 13 bases of the junction unmatched.

V usage is TRBV27 and J usage is TRBJ1-6; D is undetermined. V shed 5 bases and J shed 0 bases, with 8 bases lying between them. Germline-derived CDR1 and CDR2 are MNHEY and SMNVEV (reference sequence). This CDR3 contains 15 residues. CDR3 protein: CASSPVGSYNSPLHF. The CDR3 DNA is TGTGCCAGCAGTCCCGTCGGCTCCTATAATTCACCCCTCCACTTT.

The chain is built from TRBV7-9 and TRBJ2-3, with 10 bases that match TRBD2. Per germline, CDR1 SEHNR and CDR2 FQNEAQ (reference sequence). V shed 5 bases, J shed 4 bases, and the junction held 3 bases outside the gene matches. CDR3 length: 14 amino acids. CDR3 sequence (DNA): TGTGCCAGCAGCACTAGCGGGGCCGCAGATACGCAGTATTTT. This gives the protein CASSTSGAADTQYF.

V is TRBV5-1 and J is TRBJ1-5, with D perhaps matching TRBD1 (5 bases). Trimming pared 0 bases from V and 2 bases from J, leaving 6 bases between. The length of the CDR3 is 14 residues. Germline V lookup: CDR1 SGHRS, CDR2 YFSETQ. CDR3 nucleotides: TGCGCCAGCAGCTTGGAAGGGGGCAATCAGCCCCAGCATTTT. It encodes CASSLEGGNQPQHF.

The rearrangement joins TRBV5-6 to TRBJ1-2; maybe TRBD1 (5 bases). The germline CDR1 and CDR2 sequences are SGHDT and YYEEEE. V dropped 3 bases and J dropped 3 bases, with 18 bases sitting between them. CDR3 length: 16 residues. CDR3 region: CASSSFMGGSDYGYTF. In nucleotides, the CDR3 is TGTGCCAGCAGCTCCTTTATGGGGGGTTCGGACTATGGCTACACCTTC.

The chain combines TRBV3-1 (or the pseudogene TRBV3-2) with TRBJ1-5; D uncertain. CDR1 is LGHDT, CDR2 YNNKEL, per germline (reference sequence). V dropped 0 bases and J dropped 4 bases, with 10 bases sitting between them. The CDR3 is made up of 15 amino acids. The CDR3 coding sequence is TGTGCCAGCAGCCAAGATCTGGGCGCGAATCAGCCCCAGCATTTT. It is translated as CASSQDLGANQPQHF.

The CDR3 loop is CASDSGGRTEAFF. The CDR3 bases are TGCGCCAGCGACTCGGGGGGTCGGACTGAAGCTTTCTTT. The chain uses TRBV5-1 and TRBJ1-1; D may be TRBD1 (5 bases). V lost 7 bases and J lost 5, with 15 bases in between. Germline V gene lookup returns CDR1 SGHRS and CDR2 YFSETQ. This CDR3 has 13 amino acids.

This clone was detected once. The chain links TRBV7-8 to TRBJ2-1, with 11 bases identical to TRBD2. V shed 2 bases, J shed 7 bases, and the junction held 10 bases outside the gene matches. This CDR3 contains 17 residues. The germline V gene encodes CDR1 SGHVS and CDR2 FQNEAQ. This chain's CDR3 is CASSLSALAGVQNEQFF. In DNA, the CDR3 is TGTGCCAGCAGCTTATCCGCACTAGCGGGGGTACAGAATGAGCAGTTCTTC.

The genes are TRBV2 and TRBJ1-1; D call uncertain. Trimming removed 5 bases from V and 1 base from J, with 20 bases in between. The CDR3 is 17 amino acids. CDR1 and CDR2 from the germline V gene are SNHLY and FYNNEI. The CDR3 DNA follows: TGTGCCAGCAGTTTCTACCCCGGGTTCCAGACGAACACTGAAGCTTTCTTT. Residues: CASSFYPGFQTNTEAFF.